What follows are 5 T cell receptor beta chains derived from one specimen sequenced in a study of cytomegalovirus exposure and HLA in healthy donors. Some clones are missing from TCRdb's copy, which holds only in-frame ones; the method was immunoSEQ multiplex PCR. Among about 350,000 clones, 87% were seen once, and the ten largest hold roughly 1.2%. The sequencing input was PBMCs. These receptors were collected from a woman in her thirties in good health and CMV-seropositive.

The chain couples TRBV4-3 to TRBJ2-6; D unresolved. The germline V and J ends were trimmed by 2 bases and 0 bases, with 5 bases remaining between them. The length of the CDR3 is 15 residues. Germline CDR1 LGHNA, CDR2 YSLEER. CDR3 sequence: CASSQWGSGANVLTF. The CDR3, as DNA: TGCGCCAGCAGCCAATGGGGCTCTGGGGCCAACGTCCTGACTTTC.

This clone has only a few counts. V gene TRBV15 combines with J gene TRBJ1-4, with 8 nucleotides matching TRBD1. Germline V gives CDR1 LNHNV, CDR2 YYDKDF (reference sequence). V shed 2 bases, J shed 3 bases, and the junction held 5 bases outside the gene matches. CDR3 length: 16 residues. CDR3 residues: CATSRPQGAPNEKLFF. The CDR3 DNA follows: TGTGCCACCAGCAGACCTCAGGGGGCTCCTAATGAAAAACTGTTTTTT.

There are a few counts of this clone. The chain is built from TRBV6-5 and TRBJ1-2; 8 nucleotides align to TRBD1. The CDR3 consists of 13 residues. CDR1 is MNHEY and CDR2 is SVGAGI in the germline V gene. J lost 4 bases, V lost 7 bases, and 5 bases had no gene match. As DNA, the CDR3 is TGTGCCAGCACCGGGACAGGCGTCTATGGCTACACCTTC. It codes for CASTGTGVYGYTF.

This clone has a single count. The V and J genes are TRBV2 and TRBJ1-1; 7 nucleotides agree with TRBD1. CDR1 is SNHLY, CDR2 FYNNEI, per germline. The trim removed 4 bases at V and 1 base at J, leaving 3 bases unmatched. The CDR3 loop spans 14 amino acids. CDR3 loop: CASSASGGNTEAFF. DNA for the CDR3: TGTGCCAGCAGTGCGTCAGGGGGGAACACTGAAGCTTTCTTT.

The chain joins TRBV27 to TRBJ2-1; weak D call: TRBD1 (5 bases). The CDR3 runs 16 residues. The V gene's germline CDR1 is MNHEY and CDR2 SMNVEV (reference sequence). V was shortened by 5 bases and J by 0 bases, with 14 bases between the two germline ends. The CDR3 loop is CASSGAQGASYNEQFF. The CDR3 DNA reads as TGTGCCAGCAGTGGGGCCCAAGGAGCCTCCTACAATGAGCAGTTCTTC.